The sequence of this T cell receptor beta chain was determined in a study of shared clonotypes between healthy human individuals. TCRdb keeps only in-frame clones here, not all; method: immunoSEQ multiplex PCR. The data contain 2 million or so clones, about 95% of them seen just once; the ten biggest clones take up 0.9% to 1.3%. Comments on this clone: Its antigen is unidentified.

Study-wide results and limits: Against clonotypes common to all four donors, non-shared ones had lower generation probabilities.

CD45RO-negative CD8 cells positively selected for CCR7 made up the naive population, which excluded terminally differentiated effector memory CD45RA+ cells. This receptor was identified in a man in his late teens or twenties in good health. The sample comprised naive CD8+ T cells sorted from blood.

CDR3 amino acids: CASSIDTEPHYEQYF. The DNA for the CDR3 is TGTGCCAGTAGTATCGACACCGAACCCCACTATGAGCAGTACTTC. The J gene is TRBJ2-7, the V gene TRBV19; D is uncertain. This CDR3 region has 15 residues. CDR1 and CDR2 (germline): LNHDA, SQIVND (reference sequence). V gave up 3 bases and J gave up 7 bases, with 19 bases separating them.